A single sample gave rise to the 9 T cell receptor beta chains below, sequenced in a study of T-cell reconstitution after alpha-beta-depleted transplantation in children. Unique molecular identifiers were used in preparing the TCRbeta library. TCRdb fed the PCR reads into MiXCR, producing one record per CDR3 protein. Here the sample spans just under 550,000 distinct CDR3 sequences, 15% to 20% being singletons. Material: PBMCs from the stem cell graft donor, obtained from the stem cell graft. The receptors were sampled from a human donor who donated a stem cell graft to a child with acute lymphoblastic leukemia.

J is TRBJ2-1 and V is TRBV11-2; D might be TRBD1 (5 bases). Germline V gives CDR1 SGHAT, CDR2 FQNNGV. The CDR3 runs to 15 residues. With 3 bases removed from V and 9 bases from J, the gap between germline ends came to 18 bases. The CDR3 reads CASSFNRRGMGEQFF. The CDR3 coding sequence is TGTGCCAGCAGCTTCAATCGAAGGGGAATGGGTGAGCAGTTCTTC.

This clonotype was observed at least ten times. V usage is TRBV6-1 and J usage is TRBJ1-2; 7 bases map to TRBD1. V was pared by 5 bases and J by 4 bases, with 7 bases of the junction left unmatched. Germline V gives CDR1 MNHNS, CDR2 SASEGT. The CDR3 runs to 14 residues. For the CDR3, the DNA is TGTGCCAGCAGTCGAGAACAGGGGACCTATGGCTACACCTTC. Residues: CASSREQGTYGYTF.

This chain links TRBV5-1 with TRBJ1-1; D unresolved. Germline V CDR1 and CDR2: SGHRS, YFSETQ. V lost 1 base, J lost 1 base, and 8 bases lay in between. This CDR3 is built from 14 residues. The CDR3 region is CASSLWAQNTEAFF. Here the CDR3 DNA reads TGCGCCAGCAGCTTGTGGGCACAGAACACTGAAGCTTTCTTT.

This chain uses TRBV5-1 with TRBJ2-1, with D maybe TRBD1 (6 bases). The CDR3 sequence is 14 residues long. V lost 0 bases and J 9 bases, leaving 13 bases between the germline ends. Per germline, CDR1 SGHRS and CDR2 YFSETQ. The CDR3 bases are TGCGCCAGCAGCTTGGGGCAGGGGTTGGGTGAGCAGTTCTTC. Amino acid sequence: CASSLGQGLGEQFF.

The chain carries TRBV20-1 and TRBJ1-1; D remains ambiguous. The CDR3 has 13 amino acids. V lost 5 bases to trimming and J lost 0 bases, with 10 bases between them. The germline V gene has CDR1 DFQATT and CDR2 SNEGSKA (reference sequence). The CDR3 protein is CSAPPQMNTEAFF. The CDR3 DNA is TGCAGTGCTCCACCTCAGATGAACACTGAAGCTTTCTTT.

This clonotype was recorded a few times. The CDR3 loop is CSARIDRLADYEQYF. The CDR3 DNA reads TGCAGTGCTAGAATCGATCGGCTAGCGGACTACGAGCAGTACTTC. The genes are TRBV20-1 and TRBJ2-7; 7 positions match TRBD2. Trimming took 2 bases from V and 3 from J; bases not matched to a gene: 10. The CDR3 is 15 residues long. Germline-derived CDR1 and CDR2 are DFQATT and SNEGSKA (reference sequence).

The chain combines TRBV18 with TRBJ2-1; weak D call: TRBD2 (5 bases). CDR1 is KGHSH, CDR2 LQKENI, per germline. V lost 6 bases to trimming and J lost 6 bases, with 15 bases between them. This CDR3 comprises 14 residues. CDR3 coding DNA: TGTGCCAGCTCTCGACTATTGGAAATCAATGAGCAGTTCTTC. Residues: CASSRLLEINEQFF.

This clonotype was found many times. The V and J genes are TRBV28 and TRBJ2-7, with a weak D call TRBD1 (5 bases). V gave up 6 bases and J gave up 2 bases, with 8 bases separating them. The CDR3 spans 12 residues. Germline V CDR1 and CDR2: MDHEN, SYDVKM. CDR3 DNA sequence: TGTGCCAGCAGAGACAGTACCTACGAGCAGTACTTC. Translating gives CASRDSTYEQYF.

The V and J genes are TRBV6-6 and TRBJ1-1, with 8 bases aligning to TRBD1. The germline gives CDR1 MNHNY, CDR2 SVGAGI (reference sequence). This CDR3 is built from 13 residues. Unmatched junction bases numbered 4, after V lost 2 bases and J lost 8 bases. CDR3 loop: CASSYTGGWEAFF. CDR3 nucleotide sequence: TGTGCCAGCAGTTACACAGGGGGTTGGGAAGCTTTCTTT.